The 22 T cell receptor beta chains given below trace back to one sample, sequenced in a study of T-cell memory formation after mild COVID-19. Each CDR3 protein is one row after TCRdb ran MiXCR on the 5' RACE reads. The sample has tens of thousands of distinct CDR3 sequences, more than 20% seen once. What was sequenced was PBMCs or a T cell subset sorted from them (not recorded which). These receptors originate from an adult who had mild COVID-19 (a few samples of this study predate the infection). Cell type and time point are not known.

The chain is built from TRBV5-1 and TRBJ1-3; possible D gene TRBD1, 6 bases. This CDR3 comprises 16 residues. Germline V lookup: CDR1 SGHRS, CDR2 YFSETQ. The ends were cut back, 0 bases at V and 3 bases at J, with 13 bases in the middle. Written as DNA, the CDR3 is TGCGCCAGCAGCTTGGAGTACCAGGGGTATGGAAACACCATATATTTT. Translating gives CASSLEYQGYGNTIYF.

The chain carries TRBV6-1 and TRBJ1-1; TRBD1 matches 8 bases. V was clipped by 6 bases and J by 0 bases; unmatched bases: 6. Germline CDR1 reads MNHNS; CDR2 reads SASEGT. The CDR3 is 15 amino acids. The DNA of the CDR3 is TGTGCCAGCAGGGGGGACAGGCCGATGAACACTGAAGCTTTCTTT. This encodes CASRGDRPMNTEAFF.

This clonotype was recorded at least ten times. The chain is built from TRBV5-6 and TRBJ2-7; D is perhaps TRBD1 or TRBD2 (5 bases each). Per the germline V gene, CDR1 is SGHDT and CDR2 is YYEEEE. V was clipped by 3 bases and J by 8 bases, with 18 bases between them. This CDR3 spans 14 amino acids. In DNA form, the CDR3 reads TGTGCCAGCAGCTACCGGGACCCCCGCTTGCAGCAGTACTTC. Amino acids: CASSYRDPRLQQYF.

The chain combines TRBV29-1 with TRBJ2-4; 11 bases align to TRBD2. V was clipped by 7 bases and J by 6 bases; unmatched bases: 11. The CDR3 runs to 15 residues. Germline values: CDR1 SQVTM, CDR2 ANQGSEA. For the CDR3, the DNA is TGCAGCGGTATCAGGGGGCTAGCGGGGGGAAACATTCAGTACTTC. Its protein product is CSGIRGLAGGNIQYF.

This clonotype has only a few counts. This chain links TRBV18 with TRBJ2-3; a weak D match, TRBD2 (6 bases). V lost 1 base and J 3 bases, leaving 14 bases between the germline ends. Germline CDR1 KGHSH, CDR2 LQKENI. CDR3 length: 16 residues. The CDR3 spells CASSPLRELRTDTQYF. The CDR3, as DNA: TGTGCCAGCTCACCACTCCGGGAGCTGAGGACAGATACGCAGTATTTT. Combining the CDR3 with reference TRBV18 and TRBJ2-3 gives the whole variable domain NAGVMQNPRHLVRRRGQEARLRCSPMKGHSHVYWYRQLPEEGLKFMVYLQKENIIDESGMPKERFSAEFPKEGPSILRIQQVVRGDSAAYFCASSPLRELRTDTQYFGPGTRLTVL.

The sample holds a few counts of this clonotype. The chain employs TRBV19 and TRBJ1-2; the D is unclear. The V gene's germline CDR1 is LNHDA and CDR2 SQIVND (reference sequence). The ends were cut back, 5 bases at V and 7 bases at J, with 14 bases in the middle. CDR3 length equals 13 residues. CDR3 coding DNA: TGTGCCAGTAGTGCAGCATTGTTTAGTGGCTACACCTTC. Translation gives CASSAALFSGYTF.

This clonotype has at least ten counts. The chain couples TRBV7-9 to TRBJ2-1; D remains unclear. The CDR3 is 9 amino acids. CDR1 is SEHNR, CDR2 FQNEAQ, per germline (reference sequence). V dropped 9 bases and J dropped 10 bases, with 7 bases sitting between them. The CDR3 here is CASGQEQFF. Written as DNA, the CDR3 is TGTGCCAGTGGCCAGGAGCAGTTCTTC.

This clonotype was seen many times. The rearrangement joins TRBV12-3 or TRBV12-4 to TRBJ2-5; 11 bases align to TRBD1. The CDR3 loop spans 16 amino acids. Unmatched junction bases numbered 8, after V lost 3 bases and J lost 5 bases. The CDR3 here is CASSFPGQGARETQYF. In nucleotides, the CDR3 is TGTGCCAGCAGTTTTCCCGGACAGGGGGCCAGGGAGACCCAGTACTTC.

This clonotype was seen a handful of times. CDR3: CASSPGTGYSAGANVLTF. In DNA form, the CDR3 reads TGCGCCAGCAGCCCCGGGACAGGGTATTCGGCTGGGGCCAACGTCCTGACTTTC. The chain employs TRBV4-1 and TRBJ2-6; 9 positions agree with TRBD1. Germline V gene sequence: CDR1 MGHRA, CDR2 YSYEKL. The CDR3 has 18 amino acids. V shed 4 bases, J shed 2 bases, and the junction held 9 bases outside the gene matches.

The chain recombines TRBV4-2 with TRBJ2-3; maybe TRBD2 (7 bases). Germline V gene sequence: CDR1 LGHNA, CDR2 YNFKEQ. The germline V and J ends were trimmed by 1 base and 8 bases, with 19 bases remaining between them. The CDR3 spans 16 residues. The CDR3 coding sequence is TGTGCCAGCAGCCAAGGAGATAGGGGGGGACGGGCTACGCAGTATTTT. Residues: CASSQGDRGGRATQYF.

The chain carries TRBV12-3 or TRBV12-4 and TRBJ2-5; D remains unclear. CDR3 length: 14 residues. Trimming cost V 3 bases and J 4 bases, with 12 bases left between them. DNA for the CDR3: TGTGCCAGCAGTTTGTTAGCCGTGTTAGAGACCCAGTACTTC. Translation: CASSLLAVLETQYF.

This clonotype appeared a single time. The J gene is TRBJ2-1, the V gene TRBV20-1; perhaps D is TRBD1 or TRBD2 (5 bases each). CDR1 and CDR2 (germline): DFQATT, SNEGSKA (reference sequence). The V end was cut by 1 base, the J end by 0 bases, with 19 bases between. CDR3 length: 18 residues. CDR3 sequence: CSARVGVRSYLSYNEQFF. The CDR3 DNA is TGCAGTGCTAGAGTGGGGGTACGGTCCTATCTCTCCTACAATGAGCAGTTCTTC.

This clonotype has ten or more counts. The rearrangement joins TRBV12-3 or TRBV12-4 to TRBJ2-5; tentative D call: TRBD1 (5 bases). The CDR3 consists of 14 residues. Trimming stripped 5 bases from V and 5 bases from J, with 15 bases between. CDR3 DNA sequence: TGTGCCAGCAGTAAATCGCAGGGAAGGGAGACCCAGTACTTC. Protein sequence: CASSKSQGRETQYF.

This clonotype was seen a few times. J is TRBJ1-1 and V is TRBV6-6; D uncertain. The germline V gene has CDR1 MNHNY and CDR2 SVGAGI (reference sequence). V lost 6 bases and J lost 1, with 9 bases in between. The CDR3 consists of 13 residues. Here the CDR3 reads CASSPTSNTEAFF. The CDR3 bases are TGTGCCAGCAGCCCCACATCGAACACTGAAGCTTTCTTT.

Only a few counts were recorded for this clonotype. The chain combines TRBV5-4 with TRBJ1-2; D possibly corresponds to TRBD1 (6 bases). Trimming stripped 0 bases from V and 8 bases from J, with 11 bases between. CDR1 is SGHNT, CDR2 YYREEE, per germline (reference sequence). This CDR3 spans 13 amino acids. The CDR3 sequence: CASSLEGGQGYTF. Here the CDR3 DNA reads TGTGCCAGCAGCTTGGAGGGGGGGCAAGGCTACACCTTC. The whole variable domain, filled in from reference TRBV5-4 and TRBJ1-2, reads ETGVTQSPTHLIKTRGQQVTLRCSSQSGHNTVSWYQQALGQGPQFIFQYYREEENGRGNFPPRFSGLQFPNYSSELNVNALELDDSALYLCASSLEGGQGYTFGSGTRLTVV.

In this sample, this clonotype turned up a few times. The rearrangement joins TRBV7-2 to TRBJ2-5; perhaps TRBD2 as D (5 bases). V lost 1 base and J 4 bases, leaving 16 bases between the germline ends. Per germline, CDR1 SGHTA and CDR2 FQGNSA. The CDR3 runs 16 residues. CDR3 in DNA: TGTGCCAGCAGCTTAGGTCCCGGTAGCGTCGGAGAGACCCAGTACTTC. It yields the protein CASSLGPGSVGETQYF.

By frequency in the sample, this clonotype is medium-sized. CDR3 region: CASSETAKQFF. The CDR3 coding sequence is TGTGCCAGCAGTGAGACAGCGAAGCAGTTCTTC. This chain connects TRBV12-3 or TRBV12-4 to TRBJ2-1; possibly TRBD1 for D (5 bases). V was trimmed by 5 bases and J by 11 bases, leaving 10 bases between them. The CDR3 has 11 residues.

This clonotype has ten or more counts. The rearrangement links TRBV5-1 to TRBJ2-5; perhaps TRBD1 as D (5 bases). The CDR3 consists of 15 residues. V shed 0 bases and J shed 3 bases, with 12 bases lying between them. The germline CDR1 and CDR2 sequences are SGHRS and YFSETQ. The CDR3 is CASSLVPQVEETQYF. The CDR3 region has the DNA TGCGCCAGCAGCTTGGTCCCACAGGTCGAAGAGACCCAGTACTTC.

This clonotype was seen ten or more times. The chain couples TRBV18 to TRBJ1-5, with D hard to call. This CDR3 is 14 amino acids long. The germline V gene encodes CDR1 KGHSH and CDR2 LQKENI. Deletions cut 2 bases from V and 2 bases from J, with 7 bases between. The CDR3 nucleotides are TGTGCCAGCTCACCATCGACGGGCAATCAGCCCCAGCATTTT. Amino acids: CASSPSTGNQPQHF.

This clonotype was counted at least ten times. The CDR3 loop is CASSTGTQALKTQYF. In DNA, the CDR3 is TGTGCCAGCAGTACCGGGACTCAAGCTTTAAAGACCCAGTACTTC. The genes are TRBV6-5 and TRBJ2-5; D is perhaps TRBD2 (6 bases). This CDR3 contains 15 residues. Between the trimmed V and J ends, which lost 5 bases and 6 bases, there was a span of 19 bases. Germline V CDR1 and CDR2: MNHEY, SVGAGI.

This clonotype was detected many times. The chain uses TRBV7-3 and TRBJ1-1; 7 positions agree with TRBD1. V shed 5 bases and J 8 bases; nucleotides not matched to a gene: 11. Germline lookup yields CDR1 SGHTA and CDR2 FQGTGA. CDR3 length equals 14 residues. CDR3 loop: CASSPRGGGPEAFF. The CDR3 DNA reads TGTGCCAGCAGCCCGCGTGGAGGGGGCCCCGAAGCTTTCTTT.

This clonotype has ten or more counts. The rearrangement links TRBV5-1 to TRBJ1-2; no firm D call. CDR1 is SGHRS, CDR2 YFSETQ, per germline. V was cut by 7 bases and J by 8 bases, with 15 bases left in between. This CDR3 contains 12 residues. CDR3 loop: CASQGSGPGYTF. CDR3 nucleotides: TGCGCCAGCCAAGGGAGCGGGCCGGGCTACACCTTC.